A selection of T cell receptor beta chains follows, all from one sample in a study of shared clonotypes between healthy human individuals. The method was immunoSEQ multiplex PCR; TCRdb's version includes in-frame clones alone and lacks a portion of them. Among 2,500,000 or so clones listed, 85% to 95% were seen once. The source material was naive CD4+ T cells from PBMCs. All receptors derive from a man aged 18-30 years in good health. Some clones in this sample may be carry-over from other donors' samples. The CDR3 runs from the conserved cysteine through the conserved F or W. A D gene is named only where the DNA matches it firmly. Clone size is given for some rows only: seen once, a few or many times, or a class if the clone is expanded.

J | D | size | V | CDR3 | DNA
TRBJ2-7 | NA | once | TRBV4-1 | CASSTPLRGHEQYF | TGCGCCAGCAGCACCCCTCTCAGGGGCCACGAGCAGTACTTC
TRBJ1-5 | NA | NA | TRBV28 | CASLSSGGRGGPQHF | TGTGCCAGCCTTTCGTCCGGGGGGCGAGGTGGGCCCCAGCATTTT
TRBJ2-7 | TRBD2 | NA | TRBV27 | CAIGGGTSGSKGEQYF | TGTGCCATCGGGGGCGGGACTAGCGGGAGCAAGGGCGAGCAGTACTTC
TRBJ2-1 | NA | NA | TRBV30 | CAWSVGLQNNEQFF | TGTGCCTGGAGTGTAGGACTTCAAAACAATGAGCAGTTCTTC
TRBJ1-2 | NA | NA | TRBV11-2 | CASSLDQSYGYTF | TGTGCCAGCAGCTTGGATCAGTCCTATGGCTACACCTTC
TRBJ2-1 | NA | NA | TRBV7-8 | CASSLLPSSYNEQFF | TGTGCCAGCAGCTTACTACCCAGCTCCTACAATGAGCAGTTCTTC
TRBJ2-5 | NA | once | TRBV5-1 | CASSWPGAQETQYF | TGCGCCAGCAGCTGGCCGGGGGCCCAAGAGACCCAGTACTTC
TRBJ2-1 | TRBD1 | few | TRBV7-9 | CASSLGTGGDEQFF | TGTGCCAGCAGCTTAGGGACAGGGGGCGATGAGCAGTTCTTC
TRBJ1-5 | NA | NA | TRBV6-4 | CATAPGPNQPQHF | TGTGCCACCGCTCCAGGGCCCAATCAGCCCCAGCATTTT
TRBJ2-3 | TRBD2 | NA | TRBV5-1 | CASSLDRSGIPDTQYF | TGCGCCAGCAGCTTGGACCGGAGCGGGATCCCAGATACGCAGTATTTT
TRBJ1-2 | NA | NA | TRBV5-6 | CASSPRGIENYGYTF | TGTGCCAGCAGCCCCCGTGGGATAGAAAACTATGGCTACACCTTC
TRBJ2-3 | NA | NA | TRBV4-1 | CASSQDIGTQYF | TGCGCCAGCAGCCAAGATATAGGTACGCAGTATTTT
TRBJ2-2 | NA | NA | TRBV5-6 | CASSIQVNTGELFF | TGTGCCAGCAGCATACAGGTGAACACCGGGGAGCTGTTTTTT
TRBJ2-4 | TRBD1 | NA | TRBV30 | CAWSPRQGQAKNIQYF | TGTGCCTGGAGCCCCCGACAGGGCCAAGCCAAAAACATTCAGTACTTC
TRBJ2-1 | NA | NA | TRBV28 | CATTPSRSSYNEQFF | TGTGCCACCACCCCTAGTAGGAGCTCCTACAATGAGCAGTTCTTC
TRBJ2-1 | TRBD2 | NA | TRBV9 | CASSPRLAGDHNEQFF | TGTGCCAGCAGCCCCCGACTAGCGGGAGACCACAATGAGCAGTTCTTC
TRBJ2-1 | NA | NA | TRBV28 | CASIYWNEQFF | TGTGCCAGCATCTACTGGAATGAGCAGTTCTTC
TRBJ2-7 | NA | NA | TRBV27 | CASSFSSGTVSYEQYF | TGTGCCAGCAGTTTCTCGTCCGGGACGGTCTCCTACGAGCAGTACTTC
TRBJ1-5 | NA | NA | TRBV28 | CASSSGPGGFNNQPQHF | TGTGCCAGCAGTTCCGGGCCGGGGGGTTTTAACAATCAGCCCCAGCATTTT
TRBJ2-3 | TRBD1 | NA | TRBV5-1 | CASEGQGGTDTQYF | TGCGCCAGCGAGGGACAGGGGGGAACAGATACGCAGTATTTT
TRBJ2-7 | TRBD2 | NA | TRBV7-6 | CASSLVREGREQYF | TGTGCCAGCAGCTTAGTAAGGGAGGGCCGCGAGCAGTACTTC
TRBJ2-7 | NA | NA | TRBV11-2 | CASSLSVVISAAYEQYF | TGTGCCAGCAGCTTATCCGTGGTGATAAGTGCGGCCTACGAGCAGTACTTC
TRBJ2-2 | NA | once | TRBV5-1 | CASTERGGTGELFF | TGCGCCAGCACCGAGAGGGGAGGCACCGGGGAGCTGTTTTTT
TRBJ2-1 | TRBD2 | NA | TRBV6-1 | CASTSGPQFLNEQFF | TGTGCCAGCACTAGCGGGCCCCAATTTCTCAATGAGCAGTTCTTC
TRBJ1-2 | NA | NA | TRBV19 | CASAPLGNALYGYTF | TGTGCCAGTGCCCCCCTAGGGAACGCGCTTTATGGCTACACCTTC
TRBJ2-3 | TRBD2 | NA | TRBV5-1 | CASSIGTSSRLDTQYF | TGCGCCAGCAGCATCGGGACTAGCTCGAGGTTAGATACGCAGTATTTT